The 15 T cell receptor beta chains presented below share a single source sample, sequenced in a study of Ad26.COV2.S vaccination and SARS-CoV-2 variants. Noted treatment: 15 to 20 received Ad26.COV2.S at low or high dose, single or two shots; 5 received placebo; per-sample allocation not given. Vaccine and placebo recipients were sampled on day 63 after the first injection. Repertoires were generated with immunoSEQ multiplex PCR, while TCRdb's copy carries only in-frame clones and drops some. The sample has about 450,000 clones; 80% to 90% are singletons. Sample: peripheral blood, taken in a trial of Ad26.COV2.S vaccine versus placebo. These receptors originate from a person between 18 and 60 years old who received the Ad26.COV2.S COVID-19 vaccine or a placebo.

The V gene is TRBV5-4, the J gene TRBJ1-1, with 8 bases fitting TRBD1. This CDR3 contains 13 residues. Germline CDR1 is SGHNT and CDR2 is YYREEE (reference sequence). The V gene end was trimmed by 4 bases and the J gene end by 7 bases; junction bases not matched to a gene: 6. CDR3 DNA sequence: TGTGCCAGCAGCGTCGACAGGGGAATTGAAGCTTTCTTT. This translates into CASSVDRGIEAFF.

The J gene is TRBJ2-5, the V gene TRBV12-3 or TRBV12-4; the D is unclear. The CDR3 covers 13 residues. Trimming pared 4 bases from V and 3 bases from J, leaving 9 bases between. CDR3 in amino acids: CASSSRAKETQYF. Here the CDR3 DNA reads TGTGCCAGCAGTTCACGGGCCAAAGAGACCCAGTACTTC.

The chain combines TRBV3-1 (or the pseudogene TRBV3-2) with TRBJ1-3, with D perhaps TRBD1 (6 bases). Deletions cut 2 bases from V and 4 bases from J, with 18 bases between. From germline, CDR1 is LGHDT and CDR2 YNNKEL (reference sequence). The CDR3 is made up of 17 amino acids. This chain's CDR3 is CASSQHLQGIAGNTIYF. The CDR3, as DNA: TGTGCCAGCAGCCAACATCTACAGGGTATAGCCGGAAACACCATATATTTT.

This clone was observed a single time. The V gene is TRBV24-1, the J gene TRBJ2-3; D ambiguous. Germline CDR1 reads KGHDR; CDR2 reads SFDVKD. The CDR3 length is 13 residues. V lost 4 bases and J lost 3, with 7 bases in between. CDR3 residues: CATSEDYTDTQYF. The CDR3 DNA reads TGTGCCACCAGTGAAGATTATACAGATACGCAGTATTTT.

The V call is TRBV4-1, the J call TRBJ2-3; a weak D match, TRBD2 (6 bases). CDR1 MGHRA and CDR2 YSYEKL come from the germline V gene. CDR3 length equals 15 residues. V gave up 8 bases and J gave up 0 bases, with 15 bases separating them. The CDR3 is CASSERGLSTDTQYF. DNA of the CDR3: TGCGCCAGCTCAGAACGGGGACTTAGCACAGATACGCAGTATTTT.

The gene calls are TRBV7-6 and TRBJ2-5; TRBD2 matches 9 bases. The CDR3 has 14 amino acids. Germline CDR1 SGHVS, CDR2 FNYEAQ. Trimming at V came to 2 bases and at J to 12 bases, leaving 10 bases not matched to a gene. CDR3 amino acids: CASSLMILAGPKYF. The CDR3 coding sequence is TGTGCCAGCAGCTTAATGATACTAGCGGGCCCTAAGTACTTC.

The chain links TRBV7-2 to TRBJ1-5, with 7 bases that match TRBD1. V was pared by 4 bases and J by 7 bases, with 7 bases of the junction left unmatched. CDR3 size: 14 residues. In germline, CDR1 is SGHTA, CDR2 FQGNSA. CDR3 sequence reads: CASSSRQGGQPQHF. In DNA form, the CDR3 reads TGTGCCAGCAGCTCGCGACAGGGAGGACAGCCCCAGCATTTT.

The chain carries TRBV4-1 and TRBJ2-5; TRBD2 might be the D (5 bases). Deletions cut 6 bases from V and 5 bases from J, with 16 bases between. The CDR3 spans 14 residues. CDR1 MGHRA and CDR2 YSYEKL come from the germline V gene. The CDR3 coding sequence is TGCGCCAGCAGTTTTACTAGAAGAGGCGAGACCCAGTACTTC. Translated: CASSFTRRGETQYF.

This clone was picked up one time. The rearrangement links TRBV11-1 to TRBJ1-2; D possibly corresponds to TRBD1 (5 bases). The germline V gene has CDR1 SGHAT and CDR2 FQDESV (reference sequence). CDR3 size: 13 residues. Trimming took off 5 bases at V and 4 bases at J, with 11 bases between the two ends. This CDR3 is CASSPRDGYGYTF. CDR3 DNA: TGTGCCAGCAGCCCCCGGGACGGCTATGGCTACACCTTC.

This chain joins TRBV25-1 and TRBJ1-1; no clear D gene. V was clipped by 1 base and J by 5 bases, with 14 bases between them. Germline assignment: CDR1 MGHDK and CDR2 SYGVNS. The CDR3 totals 15 residues. CDR3 in DNA: TGTGCCAGCAGTGAATTAGGAAAGGGCCGAACTGAAGCTTTCTTT. This codes for CASSELGKGRTEAFF.

This clone was recorded a few times. The genes are TRBV15 and TRBJ1-4; 7 nucleotides match TRBD1. Germline trimming cut 5 bases from V and 6 bases from J; bases unmatched to any gene: 6. The V gene's germline CDR1 is LNHNV and CDR2 YYDKDF (reference sequence). CDR3 size: 14 residues. The CDR3 loop is CATSGDRVYEKLFF. The CDR3 bases are TGTGCCACCAGCGGCGACAGGGTGTATGAAAAACTGTTTTTT.

CDR3 amino acids: CASSLDLAGLAGVGTDTQYF. CDR3 nucleotide sequence: TGTGCCAGCAGCTTAGATTTAGCGGGACTAGCGGGAGTGGGCACAGATACGCAGTATTTT. The chain carries TRBV11-3 and TRBJ2-3; 14 positions agree with TRBD2. There are 20 residues in the CDR3. Germline V gene data show CDR1 as SGHNT and CDR2 as YENEEA. Unmatched junction bases numbered 9, after V lost 0 bases and J lost 1 base.

The V and J genes are TRBV24-1 and TRBJ2-7, with TRBD2 as a possible D gene (6 bases). Trimming took off 2 bases at V and 4 bases at J, with 17 bases between the two ends. This CDR3 is 16 amino acids long. CDR1 is KGHDR and CDR2 is SFDVKD in the germline V gene. The CDR3 nucleotides read TGTGCCACCAGTGATTCTCCGGAGGGCCAGCGTTACGAGCAGTACGTC. It yields the protein CATSDSPEGQRYEQYV.

The chain couples TRBV5-1 to TRBJ1-1; D is unclear. Germline lookup yields CDR1 SGHRS and CDR2 YFSETQ. CDR3 length: 13 amino acids. V lost 6 bases and J 0 bases, leaving 9 bases between the germline ends. The DNA of the CDR3 is TGCGCCAGCATGGCGAATATGAACACTGAAGCTTTCTTT. It translates to CASMANMNTEAFF.

The V call is TRBV2, the J call TRBJ1-2; no definite D call. This CDR3 comprises 12 residues. Trimming left V 7 bases short and J 1 base short, with 7 bases between. Germline V gives CDR1 SNHLY, CDR2 FYNNEI. The CDR3 is CASTRINYGYTF. The CDR3 nucleotides read TGTGCCAGCACTCGCATTAACTATGGCTACACCTTC.